Sequencing of this TCR beta chain was carried out in a study of blood T cell repertoires in COVID-19. Across the study: Nucleic acid was either cDNA or gDNA, and it came from T cells, B-cell-depleted T cells, or PBMCs.

J was trimmed by 4 bases and V by 2 bases; bases with no gene match: 8. The CDR3 runs 15 residues. Germline V gives CDR1 SGHDT, CDR2 YYEEEE. Libraries were prepared by immunoSEQ multiplex PCR; TCRdb keeps only in-frame clonotypes and omits some of them. The data hold approximately 250,000 clones, with 84% observed a single time. This chain joins TRBV5-6 and TRBJ2-7, with TRBD1 matching over 8 bases. The specimen was peripheral blood. The sequence was obtained from a woman aged 40 to 55 who had recovered from COVID-19. CDR3 amino acids: CASSFPRQGLYEQYF. Written as DNA, the CDR3 is TGTGCCAGCAGCTTCCCCCGACAGGGGCTGTACGAGCAGTACTTC.